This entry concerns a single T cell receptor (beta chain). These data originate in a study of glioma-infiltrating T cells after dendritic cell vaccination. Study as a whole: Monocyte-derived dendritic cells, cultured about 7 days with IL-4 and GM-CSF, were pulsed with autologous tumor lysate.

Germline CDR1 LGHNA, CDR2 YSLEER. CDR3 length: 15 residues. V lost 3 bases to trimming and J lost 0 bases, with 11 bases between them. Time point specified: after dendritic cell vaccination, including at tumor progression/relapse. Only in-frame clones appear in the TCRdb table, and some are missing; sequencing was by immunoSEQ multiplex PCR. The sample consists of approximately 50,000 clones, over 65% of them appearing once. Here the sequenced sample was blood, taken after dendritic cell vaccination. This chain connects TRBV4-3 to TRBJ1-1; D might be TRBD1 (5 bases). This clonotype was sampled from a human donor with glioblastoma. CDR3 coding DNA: TGCGCCAGCAGCCAGGGACTAGGGTTGAACACTGAAGCTTTCTTT. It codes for CASSQGLGLNTEAFF.